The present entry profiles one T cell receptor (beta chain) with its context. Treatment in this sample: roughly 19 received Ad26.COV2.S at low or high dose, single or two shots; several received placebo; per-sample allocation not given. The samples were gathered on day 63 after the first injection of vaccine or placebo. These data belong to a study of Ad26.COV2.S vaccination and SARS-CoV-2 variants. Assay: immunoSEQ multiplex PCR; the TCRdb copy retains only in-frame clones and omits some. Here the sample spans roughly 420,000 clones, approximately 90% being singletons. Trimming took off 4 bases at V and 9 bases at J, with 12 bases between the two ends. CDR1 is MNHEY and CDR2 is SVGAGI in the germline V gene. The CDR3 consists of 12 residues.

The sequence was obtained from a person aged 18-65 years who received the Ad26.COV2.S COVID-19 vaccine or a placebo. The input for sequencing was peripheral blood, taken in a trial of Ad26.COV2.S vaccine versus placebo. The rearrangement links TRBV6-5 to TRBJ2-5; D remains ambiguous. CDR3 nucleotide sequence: TGTGCCAGCAGTTCCCCGGGTGGGGCCCAGTACTTC. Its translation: CASSSPGGAQYF.